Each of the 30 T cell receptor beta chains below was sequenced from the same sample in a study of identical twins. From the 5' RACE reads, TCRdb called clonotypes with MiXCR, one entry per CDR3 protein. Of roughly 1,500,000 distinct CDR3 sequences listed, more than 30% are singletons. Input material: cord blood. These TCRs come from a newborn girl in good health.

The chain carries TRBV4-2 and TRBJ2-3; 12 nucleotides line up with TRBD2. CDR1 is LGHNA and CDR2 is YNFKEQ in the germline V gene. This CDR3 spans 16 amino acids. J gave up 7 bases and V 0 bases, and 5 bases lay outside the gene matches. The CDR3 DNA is TGTGCCAGCAGCCAAGACTCTAGCGGGAGGGGAAATACGCAGTATTTT. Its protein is CASSQDSSGRGNTQYF.

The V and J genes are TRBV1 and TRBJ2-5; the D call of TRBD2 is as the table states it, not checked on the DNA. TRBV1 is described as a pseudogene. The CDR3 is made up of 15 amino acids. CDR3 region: CTSSQDFVRGETQYF. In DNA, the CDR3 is TGCACCAGCAGCCAAGATTTCGTGCGGGGAGAGACCCAGTACTTC.

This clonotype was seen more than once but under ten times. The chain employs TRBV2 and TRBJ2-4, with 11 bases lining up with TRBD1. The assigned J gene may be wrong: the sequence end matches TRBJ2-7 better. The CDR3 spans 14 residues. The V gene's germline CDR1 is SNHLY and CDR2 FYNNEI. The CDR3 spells CASKDRGLLYEQYF. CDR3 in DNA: TGTGCCAGCAAGGACAGGGGGCTTCTCTACGAGCAGTACTTC.

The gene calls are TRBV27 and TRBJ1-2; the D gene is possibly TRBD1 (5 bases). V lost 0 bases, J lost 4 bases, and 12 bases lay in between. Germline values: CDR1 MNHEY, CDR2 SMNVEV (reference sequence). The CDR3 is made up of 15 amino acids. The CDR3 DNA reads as TGTGCCAGCAGTTTATCGAGCAGGGCTGTCTATGGCTACACCTTC. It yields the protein CASSLSSRAVYGYTF.

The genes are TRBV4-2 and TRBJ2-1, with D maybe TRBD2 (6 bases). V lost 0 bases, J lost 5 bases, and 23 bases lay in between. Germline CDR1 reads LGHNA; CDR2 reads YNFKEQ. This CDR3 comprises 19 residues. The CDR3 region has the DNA TGTGCCAGCAGCCAAGAGGGAATATTAGTGCGGACTACACACAATGAGCAGTTCTTC. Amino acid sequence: CASSQEGILVRTTHNEQFF.

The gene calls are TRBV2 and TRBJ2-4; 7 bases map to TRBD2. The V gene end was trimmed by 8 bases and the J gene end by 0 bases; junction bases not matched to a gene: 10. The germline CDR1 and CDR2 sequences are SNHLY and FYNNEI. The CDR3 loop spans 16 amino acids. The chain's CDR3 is CASGGLETLAKNIQYF. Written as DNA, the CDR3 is TGTGCCAGCGGAGGACTAGAAACGCTAGCCAAAAACATTCAGTACTTC.

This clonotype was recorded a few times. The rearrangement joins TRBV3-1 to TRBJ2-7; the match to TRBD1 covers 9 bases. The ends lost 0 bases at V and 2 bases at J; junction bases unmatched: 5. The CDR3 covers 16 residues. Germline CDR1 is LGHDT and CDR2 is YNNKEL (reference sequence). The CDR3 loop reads CASSQDMGTGTYEQYF. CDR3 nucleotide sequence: TGTGCCAGCAGCCAAGATATGGGGACAGGGACCTACGAGCAGTACTTC.

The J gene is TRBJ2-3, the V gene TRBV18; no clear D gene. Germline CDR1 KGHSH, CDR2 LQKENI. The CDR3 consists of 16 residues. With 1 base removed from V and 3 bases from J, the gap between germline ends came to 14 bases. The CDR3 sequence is CASSPRPRPTTDTQYF. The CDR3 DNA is TGTGCCAGCTCACCACGGCCTAGGCCGACTACAGATACGCAGTATTTT.

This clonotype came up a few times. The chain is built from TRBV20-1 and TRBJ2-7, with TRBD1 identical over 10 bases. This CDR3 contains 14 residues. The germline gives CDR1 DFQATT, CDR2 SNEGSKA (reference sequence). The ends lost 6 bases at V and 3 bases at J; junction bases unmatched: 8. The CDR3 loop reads CSAEETGGFYEQYF. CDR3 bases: TGCAGTGCAGAGGAGACAGGGGGCTTCTACGAGCAGTACTTC.

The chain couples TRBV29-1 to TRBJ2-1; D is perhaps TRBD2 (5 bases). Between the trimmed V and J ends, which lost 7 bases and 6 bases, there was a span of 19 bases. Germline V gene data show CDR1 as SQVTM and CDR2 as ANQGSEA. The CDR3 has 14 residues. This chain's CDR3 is CSGRRAMGSNEQFF. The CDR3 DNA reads TGCAGCGGCCGGCGGGCGATGGGATCCAATGAGCAGTTCTTC.

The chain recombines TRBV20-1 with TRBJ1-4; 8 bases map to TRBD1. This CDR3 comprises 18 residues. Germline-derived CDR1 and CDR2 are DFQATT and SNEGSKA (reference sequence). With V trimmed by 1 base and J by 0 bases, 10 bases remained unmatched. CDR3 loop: CSARAHPGQVSTNEKLFF. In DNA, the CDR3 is TGCAGTGCTAGAGCACACCCGGGACAGGTTTCAACTAATGAAAAACTGTTTTTT.

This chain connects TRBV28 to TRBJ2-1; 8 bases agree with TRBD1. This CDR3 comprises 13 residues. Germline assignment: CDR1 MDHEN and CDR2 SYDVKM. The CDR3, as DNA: TGTGGCACGGAAGGACAGGGCCTCCATGAGCAGTTCTTC. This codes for CGTEGQGLHEQFF.

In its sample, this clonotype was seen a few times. The CDR3 sequence: CASSTTTQAGNEQFF. CDR3 coding DNA: TGCGCCAGCAGCACCACTACCCAAGCAGGCAATGAGCAGTTCTTC. This rearrangement joins TRBV5-1 to TRBJ2-1; D gene unclear. The CDR3 covers 15 residues. CDR1 and CDR2 from the germline V gene are SGHRS and YFSETQ. V lost 4 bases and J 6 bases, leaving 17 bases between the germline ends.

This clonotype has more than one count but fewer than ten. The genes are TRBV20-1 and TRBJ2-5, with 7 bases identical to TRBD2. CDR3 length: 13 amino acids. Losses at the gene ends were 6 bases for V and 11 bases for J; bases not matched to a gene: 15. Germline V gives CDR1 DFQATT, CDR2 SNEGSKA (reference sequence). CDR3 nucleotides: TGCAGTGCGCAACCCGGGACTAACCTTCGGCAGTACTTC. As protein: CSAQPGTNLRQYF.

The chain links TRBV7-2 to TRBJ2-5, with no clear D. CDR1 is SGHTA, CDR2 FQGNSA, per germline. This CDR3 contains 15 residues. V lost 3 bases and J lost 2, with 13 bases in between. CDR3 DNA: TGTGCCAGCAGCTTTCAAATTGGTCGGCAAGAGACCCAGTACTTC. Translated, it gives CASSFQIGRQETQYF.

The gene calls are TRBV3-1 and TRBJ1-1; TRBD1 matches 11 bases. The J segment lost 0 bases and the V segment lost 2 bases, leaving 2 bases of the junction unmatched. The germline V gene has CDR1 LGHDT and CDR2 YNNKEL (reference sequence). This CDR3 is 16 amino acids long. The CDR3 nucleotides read TGTGCCAGCAGCCAATGGACAGGGGGCGTGAACACTGAAGCTTTCTTT. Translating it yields CASSQWTGGVNTEAFF.

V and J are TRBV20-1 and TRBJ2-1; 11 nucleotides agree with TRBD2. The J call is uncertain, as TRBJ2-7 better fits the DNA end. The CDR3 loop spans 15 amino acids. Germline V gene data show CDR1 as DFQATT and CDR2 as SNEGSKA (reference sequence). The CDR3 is CSARRGLAAYNEQYF. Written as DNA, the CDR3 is TGCAGTGCTAGACGGGGACTAGCGGCCTACAATGAGCAGTACTTC.

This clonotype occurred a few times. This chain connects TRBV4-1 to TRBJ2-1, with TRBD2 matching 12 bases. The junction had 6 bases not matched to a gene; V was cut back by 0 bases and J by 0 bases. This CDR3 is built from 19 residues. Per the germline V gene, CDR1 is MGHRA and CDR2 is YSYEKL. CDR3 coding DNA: TGCGCCAGCAGCCAAGATCTCACTAGCGGGAGGCTCTCCTACAATGAGCAGTTCTTC. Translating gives CASSQDLTSGRLSYNEQFF.

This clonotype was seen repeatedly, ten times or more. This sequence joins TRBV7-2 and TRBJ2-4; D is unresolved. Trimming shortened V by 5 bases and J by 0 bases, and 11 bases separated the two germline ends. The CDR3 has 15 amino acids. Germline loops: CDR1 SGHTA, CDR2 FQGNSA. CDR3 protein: CASSRVGGAKNIQYF. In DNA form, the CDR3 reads TGTGCCAGCAGCCGGGTTGGCGGAGCCAAAAACATTCAGTACTTC.

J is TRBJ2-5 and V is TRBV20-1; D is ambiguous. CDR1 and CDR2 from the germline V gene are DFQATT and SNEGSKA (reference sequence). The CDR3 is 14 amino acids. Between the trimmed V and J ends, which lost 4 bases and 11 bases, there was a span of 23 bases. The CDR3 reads CSATVRERYNEQYF. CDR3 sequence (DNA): TGCAGTGCTACCGTCCGCGAACGGTACAATGAGCAGTACTTC.

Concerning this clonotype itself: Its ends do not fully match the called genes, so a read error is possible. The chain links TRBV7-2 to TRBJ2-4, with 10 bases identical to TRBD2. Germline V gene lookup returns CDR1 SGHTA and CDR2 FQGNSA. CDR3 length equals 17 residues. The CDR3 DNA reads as TGTGCCAGCAGCTTGACTAGCGGGTACCTAGCCAAAAGCATTCAGTACTTC. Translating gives CASSLTSGYLAKSIQYF. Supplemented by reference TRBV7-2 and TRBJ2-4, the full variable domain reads GAGVSQSPSNKVTEKGKDVELRCDPISGHTALYWYRQSLGQGLEFLIYFQGNSAPDKSGLPSDRFSAERTGGSVSTLTIQRTQQEDSAVYLCASSLTSGYLAKSIQYFGAGTRLSVL.

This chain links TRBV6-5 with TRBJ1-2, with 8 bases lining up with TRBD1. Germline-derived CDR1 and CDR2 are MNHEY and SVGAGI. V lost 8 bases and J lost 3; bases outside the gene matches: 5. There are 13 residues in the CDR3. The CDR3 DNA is TGTGCCAGCCGGGGACAGGTTCACTATGGCTACACCTTC. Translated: CASRGQVHYGYTF.

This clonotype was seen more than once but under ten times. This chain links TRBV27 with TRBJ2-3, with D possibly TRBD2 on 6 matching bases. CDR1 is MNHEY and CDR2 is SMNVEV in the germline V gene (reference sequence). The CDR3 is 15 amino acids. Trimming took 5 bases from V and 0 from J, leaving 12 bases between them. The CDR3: CASSAGTQSTDTQYF. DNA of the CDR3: TGTGCCAGCAGTGCAGGGACTCAAAGCACAGATACGCAGTATTTT.

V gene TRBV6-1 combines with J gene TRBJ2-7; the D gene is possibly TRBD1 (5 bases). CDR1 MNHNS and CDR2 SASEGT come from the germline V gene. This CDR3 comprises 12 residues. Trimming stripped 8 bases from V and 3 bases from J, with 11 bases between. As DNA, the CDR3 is TGTGCCAGCTGCTGGCAGGGCTACGAGCAGTACTTC. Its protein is CASCWQGYEQYF.

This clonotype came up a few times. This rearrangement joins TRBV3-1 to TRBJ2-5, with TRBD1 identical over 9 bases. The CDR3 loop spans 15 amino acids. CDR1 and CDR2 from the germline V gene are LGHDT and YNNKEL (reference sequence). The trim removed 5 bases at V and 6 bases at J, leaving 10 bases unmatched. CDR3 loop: CASSKAIGTGKTQYF. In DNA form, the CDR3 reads TGTGCCAGCAGCAAGGCCATCGGGACAGGGAAGACCCAGTACTTC.

The CDR3 sequence: CSAMIETAYGYTF. The CDR3 DNA sequence: TGCAGTGCTATGATCGAGACAGCTTATGGCTACACCTTC. This chain connects TRBV20-1 to TRBJ1-2; possible D gene TRBD1, 5 bases. CDR3 length equals 13 residues. The V gene lost 4 bases and the J gene lost 5 bases, with 14 bases spanning the gap. The germline CDR1 and CDR2 sequences are DFQATT and SNEGSKA (reference sequence).

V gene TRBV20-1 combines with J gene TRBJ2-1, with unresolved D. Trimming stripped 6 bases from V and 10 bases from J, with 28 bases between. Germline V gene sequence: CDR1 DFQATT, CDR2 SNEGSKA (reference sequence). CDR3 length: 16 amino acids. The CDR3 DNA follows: TGCAGTGCCGTCGACTTTTTTAGCCCGCCAATCTTAGAGCAGTTCTTC. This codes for CSAVDFFSPPILEQFF.

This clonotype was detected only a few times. The CDR3 region is CASSAQGIYEQYF. Written as DNA, the CDR3 is TGTGCCAGCAGTGCCCAGGGGATCTACGAGCAGTACTTC. The chain has TRBV6-1 and TRBJ2-7; D is possibly TRBD1 (6 bases). CDR3 size: 13 residues. V was cut by 4 bases and J by 3 bases, with 10 bases left in between. From germline, CDR1 is MNHNS and CDR2 SASEGT.

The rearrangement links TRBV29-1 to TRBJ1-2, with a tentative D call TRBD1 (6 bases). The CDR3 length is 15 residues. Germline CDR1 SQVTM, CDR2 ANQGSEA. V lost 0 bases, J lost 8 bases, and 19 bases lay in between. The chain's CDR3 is CSVEDRGTKGMGYTF. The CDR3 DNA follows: TGCAGCGTTGAAGATCGAGGGACAAAGGGCATGGGCTACACCTTC. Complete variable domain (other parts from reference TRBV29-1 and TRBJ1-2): SAVISQKPSRDICQRGTSLTIQCQVDSQVTMMFWYRQQPGQSLTLIATANQGSEATYESGFVIDKFPISRPNLTFSTLTVSNMSPEDSSIYLCSVEDRGTKGMGYTFGSGTRLTVV.

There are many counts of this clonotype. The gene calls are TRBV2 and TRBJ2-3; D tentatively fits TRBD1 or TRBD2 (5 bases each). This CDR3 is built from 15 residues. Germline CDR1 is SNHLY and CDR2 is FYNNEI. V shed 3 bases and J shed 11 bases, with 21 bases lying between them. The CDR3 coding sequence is TGTGCCAGCAGTGAGAATTTGGGGGTGGCACCTCAGCAGTATTTT. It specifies CASSENLGVAPQQYF.